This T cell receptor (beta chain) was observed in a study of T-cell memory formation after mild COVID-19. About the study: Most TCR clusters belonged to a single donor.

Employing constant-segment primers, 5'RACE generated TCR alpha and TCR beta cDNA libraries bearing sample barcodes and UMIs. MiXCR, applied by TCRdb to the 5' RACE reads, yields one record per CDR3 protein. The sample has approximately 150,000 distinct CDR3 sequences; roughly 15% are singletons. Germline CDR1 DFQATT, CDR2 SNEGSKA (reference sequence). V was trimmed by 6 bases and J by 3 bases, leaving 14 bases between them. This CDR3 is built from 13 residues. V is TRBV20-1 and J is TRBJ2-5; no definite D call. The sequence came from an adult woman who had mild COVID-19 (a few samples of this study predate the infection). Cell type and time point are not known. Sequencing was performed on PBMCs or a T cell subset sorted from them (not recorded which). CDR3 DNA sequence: TGCAGTGCCCCGGTTGGGAAAGAAGAGACCCAGTACTTC. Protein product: CSAPVGKEETQYF.